This T cell receptor (beta chain) was sequenced for a study of T cell changes during pregnancy in multiple sclerosis. Profiling relied on immunoSEQ multiplex PCR, and the TCRdb table lists in-frame clones only, not all of them. Counted here are under 110,000 clones, 91% occurring once; the ten biggest clones make up roughly 3%. Concerning this clone itself: Additional DNA sequences in this sample encode the identical CDR3.

The sample consisted of peripheral blood, taken in the second trimester of pregnancy. This receptor was obtained from a female donor with multiple sclerosis, enrolled in a pregnancy study.

In DNA form, the CDR3 reads TGTGCCAGCAGTTTGACAGCGTCCTACGAGCAGTACTTC. Translated: CASSLTASYEQYF. V gene TRBV27 combines with J gene TRBJ2-7; D is perhaps TRBD1 (5 bases). CDR1 MNHEY and CDR2 SMNVEV come from the germline V gene (reference sequence). This CDR3 contains 13 residues. V was trimmed by 3 bases and J by 1 base, leaving 7 bases between them.